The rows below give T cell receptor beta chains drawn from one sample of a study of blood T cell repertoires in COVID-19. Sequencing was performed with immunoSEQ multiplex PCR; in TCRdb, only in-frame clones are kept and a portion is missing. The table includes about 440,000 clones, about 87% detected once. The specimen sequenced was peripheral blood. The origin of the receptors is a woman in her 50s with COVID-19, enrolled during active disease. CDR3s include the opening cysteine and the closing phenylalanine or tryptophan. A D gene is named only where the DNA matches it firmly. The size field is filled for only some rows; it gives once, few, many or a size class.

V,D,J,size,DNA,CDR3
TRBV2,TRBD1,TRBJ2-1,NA,TGTGCCAGCACCTTGACAGGGGGAAATGAGCAGTTCTTC,CASTLTGGNEQFF
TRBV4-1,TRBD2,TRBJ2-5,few,TGCGCCAGCAGCCCCGTGACTAGCGGGCCTAGGACCCAGTACTTC,CASSPVTSGPRTQYF
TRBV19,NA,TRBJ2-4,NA,TGTGCCAGTAGAACAGGGCAAAACATTCAGTACTTC,CASRTGQNIQYF
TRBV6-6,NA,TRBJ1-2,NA,TGTGCCAGCAGTTACTCGGAGGGGAGCTATGGCTACACCTTC,CASSYSEGSYGYTF
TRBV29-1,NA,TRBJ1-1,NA,TGCAGCGCCAGCCTTGGGCTGGCGAACACTGAAGCTTTCTTT,CSASLGLANTEAFF
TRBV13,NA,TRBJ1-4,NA,TGTGCCAGCAGCCCGGGTTTTTCGGGGGAAAAACTGTTTTTT,CASSPGFSGEKLFF
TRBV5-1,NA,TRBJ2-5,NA,TGCGCCAGCAGCTCCCTGGAGGCATCGGAGACCCAGTACTTC,CASSSLEASETQYF
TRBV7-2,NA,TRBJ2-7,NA,TGTGCCAGCAGCTTAAAGACAGGCCCTCTCGAGTACGAGCAGTACTTC,CASSLKTGPLEYEQYF
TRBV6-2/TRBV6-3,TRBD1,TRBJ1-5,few,TGTGCCAGCAGTCGAACCCTCGGGACAGGGAAGCCCCAGCATTTT,CASSRTLGTGKPQHF
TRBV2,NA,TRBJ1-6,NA,TGTGCCAGCAGTGACACAGGCTCACCCCTCCACTTT,CASSDTGSPLHF
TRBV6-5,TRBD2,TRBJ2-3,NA,TGTGCCAGCAGCCGACTAGCGGGGCAGGGTGATACGCAGTATTTT,CASSRLAGQGDTQYF
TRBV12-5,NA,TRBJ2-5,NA,TGTGCTAGTGGTCGGGGAGGGGGGCTCGCCCAGTACTTC,CASGRGGGLAQYF
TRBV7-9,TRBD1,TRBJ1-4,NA,TGTGCCAGCAGCTTCGCGTCTACAGGGGTACTGTTTTTT,CASSFASTGVLFF
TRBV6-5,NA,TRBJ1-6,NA,TGTGCCAGCAGCCTCTCCGACATGAATTCACCCCTCCACTTT,CASSLSDMNSPLHF
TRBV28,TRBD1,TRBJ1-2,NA,TGTGCCAGCAGTCAGGGACAGGTCCGTGGCTACACCTTC,CASSQGQVRGYTF
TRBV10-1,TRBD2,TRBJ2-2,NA,TGCGCCAGCAGTGAGTCAGCGGCTAGCGGGGTAGGAGTTACCGGGGAGCTGTTTTTT,CASSESAASGVGVTGELFF
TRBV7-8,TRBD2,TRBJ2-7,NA,TGTGCCAGCAGCCCGGGACTAGCGGGGGGTAATTCCTACGAGCAGTACTTC,CASSPGLAGGNSYEQYF
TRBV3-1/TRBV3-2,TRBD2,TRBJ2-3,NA,TGTGCCAGCAGCCCAACGGGGGGGCCTGACACAGATACGCAGTATTTT,CASSPTGGPDTDTQYF
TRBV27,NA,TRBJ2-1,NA,TGTGCCAGCAGTTCCCCAGCCTTACTTAGACAGAATGAGCAGTTCTTC,CASSSPALLRQNEQFF
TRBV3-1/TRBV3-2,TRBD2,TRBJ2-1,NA,TGTGCCAGCAGCCAAGGGGGACTAGCGGGGGCCGCCGGCGCTGAGCAGTTCTTC,CASSQGGLAGAAGAEQFF
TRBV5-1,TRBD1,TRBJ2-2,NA,TGCGCCAGCAGCATAGGACAGGGGGCGGCCACCGGGGAGCTGTTTTTT,CASSIGQGAATGELFF
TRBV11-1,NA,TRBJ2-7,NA,TGTGCCAGCAGCCCAACGGGGGACCCGTCTTACGAGCAGTACTTC,CASSPTGDPSYEQYF
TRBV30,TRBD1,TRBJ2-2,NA,TGTGCCTGGGCCTGGACAGGGGGAACCGGGGAGCTGTTTTTT,CAWAWTGGTGELFF
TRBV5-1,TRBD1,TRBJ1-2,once,TGCGCCAGCAGCCGGGGACAGGGTGACTTCTATGGCTACACCTTC,CASSRGQGDFYGYTF
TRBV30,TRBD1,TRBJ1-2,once,TGTGCCTGGAGTGTAAACAGGGGGATCTCTGGCTACACCTTC,CAWSVNRGISGYTF
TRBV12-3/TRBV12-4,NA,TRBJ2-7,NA,TGTGCCAGCAGTTTAGGACTGCCCTACGAGCAGTACTTC,CASSLGLPYEQYF
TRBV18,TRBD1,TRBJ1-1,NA,TGTGCCAGCGCACGACAGGGAAACACTGAAGCTTTCTTT,CASARQGNTEAFF